The source of this T cell receptor (beta chain) is a study of metastatic and nonmetastatic thyroid tumors. Looking at the study overall: Repertoires from blood and tumor or nodule tissue of malignant and benign thyroid patients were compared.

The study's findings and limits: Benign nodules were reported to have significantly lower TCR beta diversity than malignant thyroid tumors, in blood and tumor.

Notes on this clone: Its antigen is unknown.

Patients were all untreated before their thyroid surgery. MiXCR re-clonotyped the PCR reads for TCRdb. The sample records about 5,600 clones, 30% being singletons. The CDR3 is 13 residues long. Germline CDR1 SGHRS, CDR2 YFSETQ. Trimming cost V 1 base and J 7 bases, with 9 bases left between them. The sequence was collected from a female donor with papillary thyroid cancer or a benign thyroid nodule (not recorded which). Some clones in this sample may be carry-over from other donors' samples. This chain joins TRBV5-1 and TRBJ1-5; D gene ambiguous. Source material: adjacent normal tissue. The CDR3 DNA reads TGCGCCAGCAGCTTGTCGGGAGACCAGCCCCAGCATTTT. Translating gives CASSLSGDQPQHF.